One sample yielded the 4 T cell receptor beta chains listed below, sequenced in a study of T cell responses to AZD1222 COVID-19 vaccine. Assay used: immunoSEQ multiplex PCR; TCRdb lists only in-frame clones, some missing. The data show some 47,000 clones, 83% seen once. Specimen: peripheral blood, collected on day 0 of AZD1222 vaccination. The receptors here all came from an adult in good health.

This chain joins TRBV30 and TRBJ1-5; possibly TRBD1 for D (5 bases). Germline CDR1 is GTSNPN and CDR2 is SVGIG (reference sequence). V was clipped by 0 bases and J by 5 bases, with 11 bases between them. The CDR3 totals 14 residues. The CDR3 protein is CAWSVDSLDQPQHF. CDR3 in DNA: TGTGCCTGGAGTGTCGACAGCCTCGATCAGCCCCAGCATTTT.

The genes are TRBV5-1 and TRBJ2-2; tentative D call: TRBD1 (6 bases). Germline V gives CDR1 SGHRS, CDR2 YFSETQ. Trimming took 4 bases from V and 4 from J, leaving 11 bases between them. CDR3 size: 14 residues. This CDR3 is CASSLQGRTGELFF. The CDR3 nucleotides are TGCGCCAGCAGCCTACAGGGACGCACCGGGGAGCTGTTTTTT.

The chain joins TRBV7-8 to TRBJ2-7; 11 nucleotides match TRBD2. Trimming at V came to 5 bases and at J to 0 bases, leaving 6 bases not matched to a gene. Germline-derived CDR1 and CDR2 are SGHVS and FQNEAQ. The CDR3 covers 16 residues. The CDR3 nucleotides are TGTGCCAGCAGCGCTATACTAGCGGGGGCCTCCTACGAGCAGTACTTC. Translation gives CASSAILAGASYEQYF.

This clone came up a few times. The CDR3 loop is CASSESGGAGETQYF. CDR3 DNA sequence: TGTGCCAGCAGTGAAAGCGGGGGGGCCGGAGAGACCCAGTACTTC. V and J are TRBV2 and TRBJ2-5; 10 nucleotides match TRBD2. Trimming cost V 2 bases and J 4 bases; bases outside gene matches: 4. This CDR3 has 15 residues. The germline V gene has CDR1 SNHLY and CDR2 FYNNEI.